This entry features one TCR beta chain sequence. Per the study methods: Nucleated cell number was recorded as an estimate derived from reference gene primer amplification. Clones were read by immunoSEQ multiplex PCR, and TCRdb kept only the in-frame ones, dropping some. For V, J and clone size, that table is used; D and trimming come from the DNA. The sample lists around 130,000 clones, approximately 87% occurring once. Per the germline V gene, CDR1 is SGHTA and CDR2 is FQGNSA. J gave up 5 bases and V 5 bases, and 14 bases lay outside the gene matches. This CDR3 comprises 17 residues. The sample is drawn from a study of blood T cell repertoires in COVID-19.

Sequenced input: peripheral blood. This clonotype originated in a man between 65 and 85 years old with active COVID-19. The genes are TRBV7-2 and TRBJ2-7; 11 nucleotides align to TRBD2. The DNA for the CDR3 is TGTGCCAGCAGCCCCTCGATGACTAGCGGGATAAGGAACGAGCAGTACTTC. Translation: CASSPSMTSGIRNEQYF.